One TCR beta chain is described in this entry. The source of the sample is a study of control samples from healthy donors and cancer patients. The data were produced by immunoSEQ multiplex PCR, yet TCRdb's version contains in-frame clones alone and is incomplete. The table lists 150,000 to 200,000 clones, almost 90% of them singletons. The TCR sequence derives from a woman between 45 and 60 years old in good health. The source material was blood.

The CDR3 bases are TGTGCCAGCAGTCGCTTGGCCACGGGGCCAGGGGCCTACGAGCAGTACTTC. Protein: CASSRLATGPGAYEQYF. The V and J genes are TRBV28 and TRBJ2-7; the D gene is possibly TRBD1 (6 bases). In germline, CDR1 is MDHEN, CDR2 SYDVKM. The CDR3 consists of 17 residues. Deletions cut 5 bases from V and 2 bases from J, with 22 bases between.